These 25 T cell receptor beta chains came from one sample sequenced in a study of T-cell reconstitution after alpha-beta-depleted transplantation in children. Unique molecular identifiers tagged the TCRbeta library. TCRdb reprocessed the PCR reads with MiXCR, giving one entry per CDR3 protein. The table includes hundreds of thousands of distinct CDR3 sequences, over 9.5% detected once. Source: PBMCs, taken before TCRalphabeta/CD19-depleted stem cell transplant. These receptors all stem from a boy younger than two with acute myeloid leukemia, due to receive a stem cell transplant.

This clonotype was detected ten times or more. The chain joins TRBV15 to TRBJ2-3; 8 positions match TRBD2. V was pared by 7 bases and J by 2 bases, with 5 bases of the junction left unmatched. The CDR3 covers 14 residues. In germline, CDR1 is LNHNV, CDR2 YYDKDF (reference sequence). This CDR3 is CATTSGGLTDTQYF. DNA for the CDR3: TGTGCCACCACCAGCGGGGGACTCACAGATACGCAGTATTTT.

This clonotype has at least ten counts. This chain connects TRBV20-1 to TRBJ2-7, with D perhaps matching TRBD2 (7 bases). Germline V gene sequence: CDR1 DFQATT, CDR2 SNEGSKA (reference sequence). The CDR3 consists of 15 residues. V lost 2 bases, J lost 0 bases, and 14 bases lay in between. In nucleotides, the CDR3 is TGCAGTGCTAGAAGGGGGAGGGACCGCTCCTACGAGCAGTACTTC. This sequence encodes CSARRGRDRSYEQYF.

This clonotype was seen ten or more times. The genes are TRBV5-1 and TRBJ1-1; D might be TRBD1 (5 bases). In germline, CDR1 is SGHRS, CDR2 YFSETQ. V was trimmed by 8 bases and J by 2 bases, leaving 16 bases between them. The CDR3 loop spans 14 amino acids. The CDR3 DNA follows: TGCGCCAGTAGACAGCTGGGACTAAACACTGAAGCTTTCTTT. Protein product: CASRQLGLNTEAFF.

Comments on this clonotype: This may come from a read error, since a much larger clone is one base off. The gene calls are TRBV27 and TRBJ2-2; possibly TRBD2 for D (5 bases). CDR1 and CDR2 from the germline V gene are MNHEY and SMNVEV (reference sequence). The CDR3 has 15 amino acids. The CDR3 nucleotides are TGTGCCAGCAGTTCCGTGATGGCGAACACCGGGGAGCTGTCTTTT. It translates to CASSSVMANTGELSF.

This clonotype was seen many times. V usage is TRBV28 and J usage is TRBJ1-2; the match to TRBD1 covers 10 bases. Trimming removed 10 bases from V and 6 bases from J; junction bases left unmatched: 14. This CDR3 has 15 amino acids. Germline-derived CDR1 and CDR2 are MDHEN and SYDVKM. The CDR3 loop reads CAITTGGRILNGYTF. The CDR3 coding sequence is TGTGCCATTACGACAGGGGGCCGGATCCTTAATGGCTACACCTTC.

This clonotype was counted at least ten times. This sequence joins TRBV20-1 and TRBJ1-5; D remains unclear. Trimming removed 5 bases from V and 1 base from J, with 12 bases in between. Per germline, CDR1 DFQATT and CDR2 SNEGSKA (reference sequence). The CDR3 runs 14 residues. CDR3 DNA: TGCAGTGCTCTCTACAGAGGGAGCAATCAGCCCCAGCATTTT. This gives the protein CSALYRGSNQPQHF.

There are many counts of this clonotype. V usage is TRBV29-1 and J usage is TRBJ2-7; 8 bases line up with TRBD1. The CDR3 has 13 residues. Germline V gives CDR1 SQVTM, CDR2 ANQGSEA. With V trimmed by 7 bases and J by 3 bases, 8 bases remained unmatched. CDR3 DNA: TGCAGCGCTTTAGCCGGGACAGGCTACGAGCAGTACTTC. It is translated as CSALAGTGYEQYF.

In this sample, this clonotype turned up many times. The rearrangement joins TRBV9 to TRBJ2-5; D might be TRBD1 or TRBD2, each matching 5 bases. This CDR3 is built from 16 residues. V shed 3 bases and J shed 2 bases, with 17 bases lying between them. Germline CDR1 SGDLS, CDR2 YYNGEE. The CDR3 region is CASSGRPGRLQETQYF. DNA for the CDR3: TGTGCCAGCAGCGGTCGCCCGGGACGCCTACAAGAGACCCAGTACTTC. The full variable domain, completed using reference TRBV9 and TRBJ2-5, is DSGVTQTPKHLITATGQRVTLRCSPRSGDLSVYWYQQSLDQGLQFLIQYYNGEERAKGNILERFSAQQFPDLHSELNLSSLELGDSALYFCASSGRPGRLQETQYFGPGTRLLVL.

This clonotype was recorded at least ten times. V is TRBV20-1 and J is TRBJ2-1, with unresolved D. This CDR3 is built from 12 residues. Germline lookup yields CDR1 DFQATT and CDR2 SNEGSKA (reference sequence). V gave up 1 base and J gave up 6 bases, with 7 bases separating them. As DNA, the CDR3 is TGCAGTGCTAGAGCTAGGGTCAATGAGCAGTTCTTC. As protein: CSARARVNEQFF.

This clonotype was picked up many times. Here the CDR3 reads CASSPRTGPLEQYF. In DNA form, the CDR3 reads TGTGCCAGCAGTCCGAGGACAGGGCCCCTGGAGCAGTACTTC. The V call is TRBV12-3 or TRBV12-4, the J call TRBJ2-7; 8 nucleotides match TRBD1. V lost 5 bases and J lost 7; bases outside the gene matches: 10. The CDR3 is made up of 14 amino acids.

This clonotype occurred many times. V and J are TRBV13 and TRBJ2-7, with TRBD2 matching over 14 bases. CDR3 length: 15 residues. V lost 5 bases to trimming and J lost 4 bases; unmatched junction nucleotides: 4. Germline loops: CDR1 PRHDT, CDR2 FYEKMQ (reference sequence). This CDR3 reads CASSQGTSGGYEQYF. Written as DNA, the CDR3 is TGTGCCAGCAGCCAGGGGACTAGCGGGGGATACGAGCAGTACTTC.

There are many counts of this clonotype. The chain is built from TRBV7-3 and TRBJ2-3, with D unclear. V lost 3 bases to trimming and J lost 2 bases, with 9 bases between them. In germline, CDR1 is SGHTA, CDR2 FQGTGA. This CDR3 has 14 residues. CDR3 sequence reads: CASSFDESTDTQYF. As DNA, the CDR3 is TGTGCCAGCAGCTTCGATGAGTCCACAGATACGCAGTATTTT.

This rearrangement joins TRBV11-2 to TRBJ2-7; 10 bases align to TRBD1. Per germline, CDR1 SGHAT and CDR2 FQNNGV. After removal of 7 bases from V and 2 bases from J, the junction contained 14 bases not matched to a gene. The CDR3 has 17 amino acids. CDR3 sequence (DNA): TGTGCCAGCAAACCAAGGACCGGGACAGGGGCCCCCTACGAGCAGTACTTC. This codes for CASKPRTGTGAPYEQYF. Full variable domain (missing parts from reference TRBV11-2 and TRBJ2-7): EAGVAQSPRYKIIEKRQSVAFWCNPISGHATLYWYQQILGQGPKLLIQFQNNGVVDDSQLPKDRFSAERLKGVDSTLKIQPAKLEDSAVYLCASKPRTGTGAPYEQYFGPGTRLTVT.

This clonotype was seen ten or more times. The chain links TRBV27 to TRBJ1-1; D uncertain. Between the trimmed V and J ends, which lost 3 bases and 4 bases, there was a span of 9 bases. Germline-derived CDR1 and CDR2 are MNHEY and SMNVEV (reference sequence). The CDR3 totals 13 residues. CDR3 amino acids: CASSFREGTEAFF. The CDR3 DNA follows: TGTGCCAGCAGTTTTCGGGAGGGCACTGAAGCTTTCTTT.

Many counts were recorded for this clonotype. This CDR3 fails to terminate in the conserved phenylalanine or tryptophan, so it likely reflects a read error. J is TRBJ2-6 and V is TRBV20-1; no clear D gene. CDR3 length: 14 amino acids. Germline CDR1 and CDR2: DFQATT and SNEGSKA (reference sequence). V lost 4 bases, J lost 4 bases, and 11 bases lay in between. The CDR3 sequence: CSATDRNGANVLTL. The CDR3 bases are TGCAGTGCTACCGATCGAAACGGGGCCAACGTCCTGACTTTG.

This clonotype has ten or more counts. This sequence joins TRBV20-1 and TRBJ1-6, with TRBD1 matching over 8 bases. This CDR3 spans 13 amino acids. After removal of 4 bases from V and 7 bases from J, the junction contained 3 bases not matched to a gene. CDR1 DFQATT and CDR2 SNEGSKA come from the germline V gene (reference sequence). This CDR3 is CSANRDRNSPLHF. For the CDR3, the DNA is TGCAGTGCTAACCGGGACAGGAATTCACCCCTCCACTTT.

V and J are TRBV28 and TRBJ1-5; 8 bases line up with TRBD1. The germline V gene encodes CDR1 MDHEN and CDR2 SYDVKM. V was clipped by 6 bases and J by 4 bases; unmatched bases: 5. The length of the CDR3 is 14 residues. As DNA, the CDR3 is TGTGCCAGCAGCCAGGGGGCGGTGAATCAGCCCCAGCATTTT. Protein sequence: CASSQGAVNQPQHF.

Notes on this clonotype: Given a much more abundant clone one base away, this may be a read error. The chain recombines TRBV7-2 with TRBJ2-3, with TRBD1 identical over 7 bases. Trimming took 4 bases from V and 3 from J; bases not matched to a gene: 4. This CDR3 is 14 amino acids long. Per germline, CDR1 SGHTA and CDR2 FQGNSA. The CDR3 DNA sequence: TGTGCCAGCAGCTCGACAGGGCGGACAGATACGCAGTATTTT. This encodes CASSSTGRTDTQYF.

There are many counts of this clonotype. The chain has TRBV5-6 and TRBJ2-5; D remains unclear. There are 15 residues in the CDR3. Germline V CDR1 and CDR2: SGHDT, YYEEEE. V lost 4 bases to trimming and J lost 3 bases, with 16 bases between them. The CDR3 spells CASSLTNVYKETQYF. The CDR3 region has the DNA TGTGCCAGCAGCCTAACAAACGTTTACAAAGAGACCCAGTACTTC. The variable domain in full, completed from reference TRBV5-6 and TRBJ2-5, reads DAGVTQSPTHLIKTRGQQVTLRCSPKSGHDTVSWYQQALGQGPQFIFQYYEEEERQRGNFPDRFSGHQFPNYSSELNVNALLLGDSALYLCASSLTNVYKETQYFGPGTRLLVL.

J is TRBJ1-1 and V is TRBV19; D remains unclear. Trimming stripped 3 bases from V and 5 bases from J, with 16 bases between. This CDR3 is built from 15 residues. The germline CDR1 and CDR2 sequences are LNHDA and SQIVND (reference sequence). The CDR3 region has the DNA TGTGCCAGTAGTATGGGGTATCCGGATCGGACTGAAGCTTTCTTT. The encoded protein is CASSMGYPDRTEAFF.

This clonotype appeared many times. The chain recombines TRBV29-1 with TRBJ2-5, with D unclear. Germline V gene lookup returns CDR1 SQVTM and CDR2 ANQGSEA. This CDR3 region has 10 residues. Trimming left V 5 bases short and J 4 bases short, with 5 bases between. As DNA, the CDR3 is TGCAGCGTTACACGAGAGACCCAGTACTTC. This sequence encodes CSVTRETQYF.

Ten or more counts support this clonotype. The gene calls are TRBV20-1 and TRBJ1-2; TRBD1 might be the D (6 bases). Trimming stripped 3 bases from V and 7 bases from J, with 15 bases between. Germline V lookup: CDR1 DFQATT, CDR2 SNEGSKA (reference sequence). The CDR3 runs to 13 residues. The CDR3 is CSASSTGRAGYTF. CDR3 in DNA: TGCAGTGCTAGTTCAACAGGGCGCGCTGGCTACACCTTC.

This clonotype appeared many times. This chain connects TRBV29-1 to TRBJ2-7; TRBD1 agrees at 10 bases. V lost 4 bases and J lost 5; bases outside the gene matches: 5. This CDR3 contains 13 residues. Germline V lookup: CDR1 SQVTM, CDR2 ANQGSEA. The CDR3 spells CSVAPTGGHEQYF. The CDR3 DNA reads as TGCAGCGTTGCCCCGACAGGGGGCCACGAGCAGTACTTC.

The rearrangement links TRBV19 to TRBJ2-1; 8 bases line up with TRBD1. The CDR3 has 17 amino acids. The ends lost 3 bases at V and 2 bases at J; junction bases unmatched: 9. CDR1 and CDR2 from the germline V gene are LNHDA and SQIVND (reference sequence). CDR3 protein: CASSIIRGRGPYNEQFF. DNA of the CDR3: TGTGCCAGTAGTATTATCAGAGGCAGGGGGCCCTACAATGAGCAGTTCTTC.

This clonotype was seen repeatedly, ten times or more. This chain connects TRBV20-1 to TRBJ2-1, with 9 bases matching TRBD2. The germline V gene has CDR1 DFQATT and CDR2 SNEGSKA (reference sequence). The CDR3 is made up of 18 amino acids. The trim removed 0 bases at V and 3 bases at J, leaving 12 bases unmatched. CDR3 coding DNA: TGCAGTGCTAGAGATCCTAGCGGGGATAAAAGGGGCTACAATGAGCAGTTCTTC. Translating it yields CSARDPSGDKRGYNEQFF.